This entry lists 16 T cell receptor beta chains sequenced from one sample in a study of blood T cell repertoires in COVID-19. Sequencing used immunoSEQ multiplex PCR; TCRdb keeps in-frame clones, though not all of them. The repertoire holds around 190,000 clones, 87% seen once, with about a tenth in the top ten. The sequenced material came from PBMCs or T cells enriched from blood (not recorded which). Source of these receptors: a man aged 18 to 30 with acute COVID-19.

The chain carries TRBV12-5 and TRBJ2-7; 9 nucleotides agree with TRBD1. The CDR3 totals 15 residues. CDR1 is LGHNT and CDR2 is FRNRAP in the germline V gene. V shed 6 bases and J 3 bases; nucleotides not matched to a gene: 9. The DNA of the CDR3 is TGTGCTAGTGGCATGGGGACAGGGCCGGGCTACGAGCAGTACTTC. Its protein is CASGMGTGPGYEQYF.

The chain carries TRBV10-3 and TRBJ2-7, with 7 bases fitting TRBD1. CDR3 length: 12 amino acids. J was trimmed by 3 bases and V by 7 bases; bases with no gene match: 3. CDR1 and CDR2 from the germline V gene are ENHRY and SYGVKD. The CDR3 region is CAIKGQLYEQYF. CDR3 nucleotide sequence: TGTGCCATCAAGGGACAGCTCTACGAGCAGTACTTC.

V gene TRBV7-9 combines with J gene TRBJ1-3; D gene uncertain. The V end lost 1 base, the J end lost 1 base, and 5 bases lay between the germline ends. Germline V gene lookup returns CDR1 SEHNR and CDR2 FQNEAQ (reference sequence). The CDR3 length is 14 residues. CDR3 protein: CASSLDSSGNTIYF. CDR3 nucleotides: TGTGCCAGCAGCTTAGACTCTTCTGGAAACACCATATATTTT.

This clone showed up just a few times. The genes are TRBV5-4 and TRBJ1-1; unclear D gene. Germline V gives CDR1 SGHNT, CDR2 YYREEE (reference sequence). This CDR3 is 11 amino acids long. Trimming pared 3 bases from V and 8 bases from J, leaving 8 bases between. The CDR3 loop is CASSSGLEAFF. The CDR3 DNA is TGTGCCAGCAGCTCAGGACTCGAAGCTTTCTTT.

In regard to this clone: This could be a read error, since a much larger clone is one nucleotide away. The chain employs TRBV14 and TRBJ2-7, with TRBD2 identical over 14 bases. Trimming removed 3 bases from V and 4 bases from J; junction bases left unmatched: 2. Germline assignment: CDR1 SGHDN and CDR2 FVKESK. This CDR3 spans 15 amino acids. Here the CDR3 reads CASSHGTSGSYEQYF. CDR3 in DNA: TGTGCCAGCAGCCACGGGACTAGCGGGAGTTACGAGCAGTACTTC.

This clone showed up just a few times. The chain carries TRBV5-6 and TRBJ1-2; D possibly corresponds to TRBD1 (6 bases). The V end lost 5 bases, the J end lost 5 bases, and 16 bases lay between the germline ends. The CDR3 is 14 residues long. CDR1 and CDR2 from the germline V gene are SGHDT and YYEEEE. The CDR3 spells CASSTGMSRYGYTF. The CDR3 DNA reads TGTGCCAGCAGTACAGGGATGTCCCGGTATGGCTACACCTTC.

The chain joins TRBV7-2 to TRBJ2-3; 11 positions agree with TRBD2. The germline CDR1 and CDR2 sequences are SGHTA and FQGNSA. Trimming took 2 bases from V and 0 from J; bases not matched to a gene: 4. The CDR3 runs 17 residues. Here the CDR3 reads CASSLRGLAESTDTQYF. For the CDR3, the DNA is TGTGCCAGCAGCTTACGGGGACTAGCGGAAAGCACAGATACGCAGTATTTT.

The rearrangement uses TRBV7-8 and TRBJ2-1; D is unresolved. The V end lost 5 bases, the J end lost 9 bases, and 14 bases lay between the germline ends. This CDR3 spans 13 amino acids. From germline, CDR1 is SGHVS and CDR2 FQNEAQ. CDR3 sequence reads: CASSPIGPPEQFF. CDR3 nucleotides: TGTGCCAGCAGCCCAATCGGTCCCCCTGAGCAGTTCTTC.

V is TRBV3-1 (or the pseudogene TRBV3-2) and J is TRBJ2-2; 15 bases are a match to TRBD2. The CDR3 loop spans 21 amino acids. The V and J ends lost 4 bases and 7 bases, in that order; junction bases with no gene match: 19. Germline V lookup: CDR1 LGHDT, CDR2 YNNKEL (reference sequence). The CDR3 DNA is TGTGCCAGCAGCCTCCAGACCCTTAGACCGGGACTAGCGGGAGGCCACGGGGAGCTGTTTTTT. It specifies CASSLQTLRPGLAGGHGELFF.

This chain connects TRBV4-1 to TRBJ1-1; 10 nucleotides line up with TRBD1. Germline CDR1 and CDR2: MGHRA and YSYEKL. The trim removed 7 bases at V and 3 bases at J, leaving 5 bases unmatched. The CDR3 covers 14 residues. The CDR3 DNA is TGCGCCAGCAAAAGACAGGGGGCAGACACTGAAGCTTTCTTT. Amino acids: CASKRQGADTEAFF.

The genes are TRBV5-7 and TRBJ2-5, with 13 nucleotides matching TRBD2. TRBV5-7 is an ORF, with its function uncertain. This CDR3 comprises 19 residues. V was pared by 5 bases and J by 5 bases, with 18 bases of the junction left unmatched. The CDR3 here is CASSTGTSGTSRTAETQYF. The DNA for the CDR3 is TGTGCCAGCAGTACCGGGACTAGCGGGACCTCGAGGACGGCGGAGACCCAGTACTTC.

The genes are TRBV4-3 and TRBJ1-5; 8 bases map to TRBD1. V gave up 1 base and J gave up 5 bases; unmatched junction bases: 4. The CDR3 spans 15 residues. Germline assignment: CDR1 LGHNA and CDR2 YSLEER. The CDR3: CASSQVGQGHQPQHF. The CDR3 DNA reads TGCGCCAGCAGCCAAGTAGGACAGGGACATCAGCCCCAGCATTTT.

V gene TRBV5-1 combines with J gene TRBJ1-2; 10 positions agree with TRBD1. This CDR3 region has 15 residues. V dropped 3 bases and J dropped 3; count of bases not matched to a gene: 5. The germline V gene encodes CDR1 SGHRS and CDR2 YFSETQ. Written as DNA, the CDR3 is TGCGCCAGCAGCTGGGGGACAGGGGACGACTATGGCTACACCTTC. Translating gives CASSWGTGDDYGYTF.

To note about this clone: This same CDR3 is encoded by further DNA sequences in the sample. The genes are TRBV5-1 and TRBJ2-5; D is possibly TRBD1 (6 bases). This CDR3 contains 13 residues. Trimming took 3 bases from V and 4 from J, leaving 10 bases between them. Germline V gives CDR1 SGHRS, CDR2 YFSETQ. CDR3 sequence: CASSSTGGETQYF. CDR3 DNA sequence: TGCGCCAGCAGCTCGACAGGAGGAGAGACCCAGTACTTC.

This clone occurred once. V gene TRBV19 combines with J gene TRBJ2-7; D is undetermined. Germline CDR1 and CDR2: LNHDA and SQIVND (reference sequence). The CDR3 loop spans 14 amino acids. V lost 3 bases and J 2 bases, leaving 11 bases between the germline ends. This chain's CDR3 is CASSILGRTYEQYF. In DNA, the CDR3 is TGTGCCAGTAGTATTTTAGGCAGGACCTACGAGCAGTACTTC.

This sequence joins TRBV14 and TRBJ2-5; D perhaps matches TRBD2 (6 bases). The CDR3 is 13 amino acids. Germline V gene sequence: CDR1 SGHDN, CDR2 FVKESK. The V gene lost 6 bases and the J gene lost 5 bases, with 13 bases spanning the gap. The CDR3 coding sequence is TGTGCCAGCAGTGAAAGAGGAGGGGAGACCCAGTACTTC. Its protein is CASSERGGETQYF.